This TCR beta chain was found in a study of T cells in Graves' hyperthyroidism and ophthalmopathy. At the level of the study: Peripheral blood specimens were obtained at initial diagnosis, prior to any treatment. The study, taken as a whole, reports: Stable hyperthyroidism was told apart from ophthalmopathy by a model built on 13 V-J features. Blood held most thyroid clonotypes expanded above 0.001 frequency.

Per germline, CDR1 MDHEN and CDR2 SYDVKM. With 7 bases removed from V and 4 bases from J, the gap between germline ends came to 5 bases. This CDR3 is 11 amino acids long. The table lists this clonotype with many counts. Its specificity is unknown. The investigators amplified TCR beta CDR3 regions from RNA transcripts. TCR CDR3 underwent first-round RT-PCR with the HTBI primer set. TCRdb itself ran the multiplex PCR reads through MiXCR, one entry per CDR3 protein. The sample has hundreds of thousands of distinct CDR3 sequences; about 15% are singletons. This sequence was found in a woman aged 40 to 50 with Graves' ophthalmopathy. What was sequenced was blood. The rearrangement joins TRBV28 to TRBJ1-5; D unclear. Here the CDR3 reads CASNKNQPQHF. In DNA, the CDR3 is TGTGCCAGCAATAAAAATCAGCCCCAGCATTTT. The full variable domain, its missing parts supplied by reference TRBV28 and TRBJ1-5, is DVKVTQSSRYLVKRTGEKVFLECVQDMDHENMFWYRQDPGLGLRLIYFSYDVKMKEKGDIPEGYSVSREKKERFSLILESASTNQTSMYLCASNKNQPQHFGDGTRLSIL.